This TCR beta chain was documented in a study of blood T cell repertoires in COVID-19. Study summary: Some COVID-19 samples were acute and others convalescent; all came from the United States, Italy and Spain.

Authors' analysis steps: Reference gene primers were amplified, and this amplification served to estimate nucleated cell counts. The data were produced by immunoSEQ multiplex PCR, yet TCRdb's version contains in-frame clones alone and is incomplete. V and J calls and clone size are those listed in that table; D and trimming were worked out from the DNA. The data contain approximately 140,000 clones, roughly 85% of them seen just once; the ten biggest clones take up approximately 3.6%. This CDR3 has 17 residues. The V gene's germline CDR1 is SGHTS and CDR2 YDEGEE. V trimming: 2 bases; J trimming: 6 bases; junction bases outside the gene matches: 16.

This sequence originates from a man aged 55 to 69 with acute or convalescent COVID-19. Sequencing was done on a sample of peripheral blood. The J gene is TRBJ2-7, the V gene TRBV5-8; 8 bases match TRBD2. This CDR3 reads CASSFRTERGGGFEQYF. The CDR3, as DNA: TGTGCCAGCAGCTTCCGGACAGAAAGGGGCGGGGGGTTCGAGCAGTACTTC. The entire variable domain, with the rest obtained from reference TRBV5-8 and TRBJ2-7, is as follows: EAGVTQSPTHLIKTRGQQATLRCSPISGHTSVYWYQQALGLGLQFLLWYDEGEERNRGNFPPRFSGRQFPNYSSELNVNALELEDSALYLCASSFRTERGGGFEQYFGPGTRLTVT.